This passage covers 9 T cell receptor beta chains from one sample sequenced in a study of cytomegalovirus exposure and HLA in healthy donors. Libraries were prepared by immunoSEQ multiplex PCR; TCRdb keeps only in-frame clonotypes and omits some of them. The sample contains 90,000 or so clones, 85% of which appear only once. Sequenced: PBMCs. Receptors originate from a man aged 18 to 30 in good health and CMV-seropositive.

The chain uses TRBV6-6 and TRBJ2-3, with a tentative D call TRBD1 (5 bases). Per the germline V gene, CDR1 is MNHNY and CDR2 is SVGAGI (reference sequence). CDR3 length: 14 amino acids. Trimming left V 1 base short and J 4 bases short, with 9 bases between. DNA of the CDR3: TGTGCCAGCAGTTACTTAACAGGTGCAGATACGCAGTATTTT. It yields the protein CASSYLTGADTQYF.

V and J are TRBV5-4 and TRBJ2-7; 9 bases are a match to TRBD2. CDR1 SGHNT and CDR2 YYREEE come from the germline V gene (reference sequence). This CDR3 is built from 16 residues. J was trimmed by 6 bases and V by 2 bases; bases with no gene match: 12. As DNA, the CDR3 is TGTGCCAGCAGCTTAGGCGGGCCTAGCGGGACTTTCGAGCAGTACTTC. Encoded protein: CASSLGGPSGTFEQYF.

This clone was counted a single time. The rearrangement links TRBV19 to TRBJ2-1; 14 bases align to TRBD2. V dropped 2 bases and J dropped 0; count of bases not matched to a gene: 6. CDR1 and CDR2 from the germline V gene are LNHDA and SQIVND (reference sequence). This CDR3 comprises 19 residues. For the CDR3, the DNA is TGTGCCAGTAGTATATTAGGACTAGCGGGGGGAAGCTCCTACAATGAGCAGTTCTTC. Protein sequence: CASSILGLAGGSSYNEQFF.

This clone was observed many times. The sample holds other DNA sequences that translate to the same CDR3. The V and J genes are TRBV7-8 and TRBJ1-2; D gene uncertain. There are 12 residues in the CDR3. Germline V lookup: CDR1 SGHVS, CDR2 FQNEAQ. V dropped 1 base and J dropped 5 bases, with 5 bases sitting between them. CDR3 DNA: TGTGCCAGCAGCTTAGGAGGTTATGGCTACACCTTC. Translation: CASSLGGYGYTF.

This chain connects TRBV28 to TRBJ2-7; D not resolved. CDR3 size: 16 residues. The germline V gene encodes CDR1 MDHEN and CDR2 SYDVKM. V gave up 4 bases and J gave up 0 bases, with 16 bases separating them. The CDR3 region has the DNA TGTGCCAGCAGTTCGCTCGAAGACACCGCCTCCTACGAGCAGTACTTC. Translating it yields CASSSLEDTASYEQYF.

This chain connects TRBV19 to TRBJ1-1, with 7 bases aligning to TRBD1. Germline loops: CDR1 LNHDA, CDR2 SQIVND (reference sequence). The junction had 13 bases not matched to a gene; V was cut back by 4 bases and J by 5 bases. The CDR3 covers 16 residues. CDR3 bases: TGTGCCAGTAGTAGGGAGACAGGGAAAGGGGATACTGAAGCTTTCTTT. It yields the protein CASSRETGKGDTEAFF.

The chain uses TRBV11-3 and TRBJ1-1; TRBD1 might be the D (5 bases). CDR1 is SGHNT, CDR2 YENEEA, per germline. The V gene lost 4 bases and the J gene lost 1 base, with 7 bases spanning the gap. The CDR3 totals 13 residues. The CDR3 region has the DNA TGTGCCAGCAGCTCCCAGGGGAACACTGAAGCTTTCTTT. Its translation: CASSSQGNTEAFF.

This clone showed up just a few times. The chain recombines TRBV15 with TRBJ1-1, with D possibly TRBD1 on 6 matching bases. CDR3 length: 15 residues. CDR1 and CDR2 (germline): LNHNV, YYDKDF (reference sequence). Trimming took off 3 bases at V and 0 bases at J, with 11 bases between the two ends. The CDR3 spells CATSRDSFLNTEAFF. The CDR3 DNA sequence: TGTGCCACCAGCAGGGACAGCTTTTTGAACACTGAAGCTTTCTTT.

The CDR3 region is CASSKRTGEGNTEAFF. DNA for the CDR3: TGTGCCAGCAGTAAACGGACAGGGGAGGGGAACACTGAAGCTTTCTTT. The chain has TRBV6-7 and TRBJ1-1, with 9 positions matching TRBD1. TRBV6-7 qualifies as an ORF whose function is uncertain. Losses at the gene ends were 5 bases for V and 1 base for J; bases not matched to a gene: 8. The CDR3 covers 16 residues.